The T cell receptor beta chain described here comes from a study of T cells in Graves' hyperthyroidism and ophthalmopathy (dated by TCRdb to the late 2010s). About the investigation overall: Peripheral blood samples were taken at initial diagnosis, before any treatment was given. The 95 to 100 discovery patients were randomly split 7:3 into training and test sets. Whether ophthalmopathy could be predicted prospectively was tested in an independent validation cohort made up of 18 to 20 hyperthyroidism patients plus 17 patients who later progressed to ophthalmopathy. According to the paper, TCR Vbeta CDR3 sequencing was carried out on some 140 peripheral blood samples, which came from approximately 41 ophthalmopathy, 75 or so hyperthyroidism and some 17 progressor patients. After blood sampling, hyperthyroidism patients were treated with methimazole at a starting dose of 30 mg daily, and ophthalmopathy patients were treated with high-dose intravenous methylprednisolone. A discovery cohort of approximately 100 patients, about 44 with Graves' ophthalmopathy and 57 with stable Graves' hyperthyroidism, was used to find distinguishing TCR V-J signatures. Thyroid tissue and blood T-cell repertoires from six Graves' hyperthyroidism patients were also compared in the study.

From the cysteine through the phenylalanine, the CDR3 covers 17 amino acids. The entry retains the CDR3 DNA only, 51 bases that are in frame from base 1. Trimming costs V 3 bases and J 1 base, and their ends lie 16 bases apart. This clonotype was observed once. The clone's antigen remains unknown. No much larger clone is present one base from it, and per-base qualities are unavailable. One read alone provides weak support. The TCR beta CDR3 regions were amplified from RNA transcripts. The TCR CDR3 was subjected to a first round of RT-PCR using the HTBI primer set and the Qiagen OneStep RT-PCR kit. A second multiplex PCR round built the libraries, followed by size selection and purification. Paired-end sequencing of the libraries was performed with 100 bp reads on an Illumina HiSeq2000. The authors' analysis ran thus. SOAPnuke was used to process the raw data, throwing out any read that contained adapters or uncalled bases, had a mean Phred below 15, or lacked an exact constant-primer or identifier match. COPE v1.2.5 was used to merge high-quality paired reads, and clonotypes were defined as unique nucleotide sequences. Clonotypes were aligned to IMGT TRBV, TRBD and TRBJ reference segments using MiTCR v1.1. The analysis included only V-J combinations with a frequency above 0.0001, which together covered 99.2% of the repertoires. A TCS score was defined as the ratio between F50 (clonal expansion) and ExV (chaos), using BLOSUM62-based TCRdist between CDR3 peptides within each V-J. Welch's t-statistics and random forest reduced fewer than 600 V-J features to some 14, which were used in a naive Bayes classifier (R e1071). The public sequencing data were trimmed at Q25 with fastp and processed into clonotypes with MiXCR by TCRdb, which kept only in-frame beta chains. Identical CDR3 proteins give one entry, which carries the most common genes and DNA. TCRdb's processing, not the authors' own work, is the source of the V and J calls. This sample holds about 400,000 distinct CDR3 sequences; more than 20% were observed only once. Clones ranked in the top ten supply 70% to 75% of the sample.

Results the study describes overall, beyond this receptor: In validation, progression to ophthalmopathy was predicted by the model with around 71% sensitivity and around 75% specificity, a median of about 6.8 months before onset. No statistical method was used to set the sample size in advance, and investigators knew the group allocation. Most expanded thyroid clonotypes (frequency above 0.001) were also detected in blood, a finding suggesting that blood repertoires may reflect thyroid immune responses. Ophthalmopathy was separated from stable hyperthyroidism by a 13 V-J signature model, with just over 85% sensitivity and approximately 84% specificity obtained in cross-validation and 80%/75% obtained in testing.

Graves' hyperthyroidism was defined as stable when no progression to ophthalmopathy occurred over 18 months of follow-up. Hyperthyroidism patients were newly diagnosed, with disease duration under 2 months, and aged 18 to 65 years. Patients with uncontrolled infections, other autoimmune diseases, pregnancy or lactation were excluded. Diagnoses were based on clinical symptoms, serum thyroxine and TRAb, thyroid ultrasound and orbital computed tomography. PBMCs were separated from approximately 10 ml of fresh peripheral blood using Ficoll-Paque density gradient centrifugation. Total RNA was extracted with Trizol reagent, and quality was checked on an Agilent 2100 Bioanalyzer.

The clonotype was recovered from a man aged 50-60 years with Graves' hyperthyroidism. The sequenced sample consisted of blood. Rearrangement joined TRBV12-3 or TRBV12-4 to TRBJ1-5; the D gene lacks a confident call. The CDR3 corresponds to CASSLNVGIKSNQPQHF. The nucleotides read TGTGCCAGCAGTTTGAATGTAGGTATCAAGAGCAATCAGCCCCAGCATTTT.